This TCR beta chain was observed in a study of blood T cell repertoires in COVID-19. About the study: Sites in the United States, Italy and Spain provided acute and convalescent COVID-19 samples. Nucleic acid was either cDNA or gDNA, and it came from T cells, B-cell-depleted T cells, or PBMCs.

Per germline, CDR1 KGHSH and CDR2 LQKENI. V shed 2 bases, J shed 1 base, and the junction held 2 bases outside the gene matches. The length of the CDR3 is 14 residues. In the original workflow: Reference gene primer amplification gave nucleated cell count estimates. This table comes from immunoSEQ multiplex PCR, and its TCRdb copy is limited to in-frame clones, with some not included. The V and J calls and clone size are taken from that table; D and trimming were inferred from the DNA. This table holds some 96,000 clones, about 86% found once. The chain combines TRBV18 with TRBJ2-7, with TRBD1 identical over 7 bases. Sequenced: peripheral blood. This receptor was taken from a human donor in a cohort sampled during active COVID-19. The CDR3 is CASSPNRGSYEQYF. The CDR3 DNA reads TGTGCCAGCTCACCAAACAGGGGATCCTACGAGCAGTACTTC.